Shown below are 27 T cell receptor beta chains from a single sample sequenced in a study of shared clonotypes between healthy human individuals. TCRdb's table, derived via immunoSEQ multiplex PCR, lists solely in-frame clones and lacks some. The sample has around 2.1 million clones, 95% seen once. Sequenced input: naive CD4+ T cells sorted from blood. The sample's subset: CD45RA+ positively selected. These receptors all stem from a man aged 18-30 years in good health.

The chain couples TRBV2 to TRBJ2-7; 14 nucleotides match TRBD2. This CDR3 contains 16 residues. With V trimmed by 3 bases and J by 3 bases, 4 bases remained unmatched. The germline V gene has CDR1 SNHLY and CDR2 FYNNEI. CDR3 sequence reads: CASSEGLAGDLYEQYF. The CDR3 region has the DNA TGTGCCAGCAGTGAGGGACTAGCGGGAGACCTCTACGAGCAGTACTTC.

This rearrangement joins TRBV18 to TRBJ1-2, with D unclear. Germline V gives CDR1 KGHSH, CDR2 LQKENI. V lost 3 bases, J lost 4 bases, and 9 bases lay in between. This CDR3 has 13 amino acids. CDR3 bases: TGTGCCAGCTCACCGGAGGGTAGCTATGGCTACACCTTC. Protein sequence: CASSPEGSYGYTF. Complete variable domain (other parts from reference TRBV18 and TRBJ1-2): NAGVMQNPRHLVRRRGQEARLRCSPMKGHSHVYWYRQLPEEGLKFMVYLQKENIIDESGMPKERFSAEFPKEGPSILRIQQVVRGDSAAYFCASSPEGSYGYTFGSGTRLTVV.

The sample holds one count of this clone. The rearrangement joins TRBV30 to TRBJ1-6; D gene uncertain. The germline V gene encodes CDR1 GTSNPN and CDR2 SVGIG (reference sequence). V gave up 4 bases and J gave up 5 bases, with 3 bases separating them. This CDR3 spans 11 amino acids. Here the CDR3 DNA reads TGTGCCTGGAAGAATAATTCACCCCTCCACTTT. Translating it yields CAWKNNSPLHF.

Regarding this clone: Other DNA sequences in the same sample also yield this CDR3. This sequence joins TRBV7-2 and TRBJ1-1, with D maybe TRBD1 (5 bases). Per germline, CDR1 SGHTA and CDR2 FQGNSA. This CDR3 comprises 14 residues. V lost 5 bases and J 0 bases, leaving 10 bases between the germline ends. The CDR3 here is CASSPDSLNTEAFF. CDR3 bases: TGTGCCAGCAGCCCAGACAGCCTGAACACTGAAGCTTTCTTT. Based on the CDR3 plus reference TRBV7-2 and TRBJ1-1, the full variable domain is GAGVSQSPSNKVTEKGKDVELRCDPISGHTALYWYRQSLGQGLEFLIYFQGNSAPDKSGLPSDRFSAERTGGSVSTLTIQRTQQEDSAVYLCASSPDSLNTEAFFGQGTRLTVV.

J is TRBJ1-4 and V is TRBV7-2, with TRBD1 identical over 7 bases. Germline values: CDR1 SGHTA, CDR2 FQGNSA. V lost 5 bases to trimming and J lost 0 bases; unmatched junction nucleotides: 3. This CDR3 is built from 15 residues. The CDR3 region has the DNA TGTGCCAGCAGCCCCGGGACAGCAACTAATGAAAAACTGTTTTTT. It encodes CASSPGTATNEKLFF. Filled out from reference TRBV7-2 and TRBJ1-4, the complete variable domain reads GAGVSQSPSNKVTEKGKDVELRCDPISGHTALYWYRQSLGQGLEFLIYFQGNSAPDKSGLPSDRFSAERTGGSVSTLTIQRTQQEDSAVYLCASSPGTATNEKLFFGSGTQLSVL.

On this clone: Additional DNA sequences in this sample encode the identical CDR3. J is TRBJ2-1 and V is TRBV28; D might be TRBD2 (5 bases). The germline gives CDR1 MDHEN, CDR2 SYDVKM. There are 14 residues in the CDR3. Trimming cost V 3 bases and J 3 bases, with 9 bases left between them. The DNA for the CDR3 is TGTGCCAGCAGTTTTCTGAGCGGCTACAATGAGCAGTTCTTC. Protein sequence: CASSFLSGYNEQFF.

This clone appeared once. The gene calls are TRBV5-4 and TRBJ2-7; D possibly matches TRBD1 or TRBD2 (5 bases each). Germline CDR1 reads SGHNT; CDR2 reads YYREEE (reference sequence). CDR3 length: 14 residues. V gave up 5 bases and J gave up 0 bases, with 12 bases separating them. The CDR3 reads CASSFQGRSYEQYF. Here the CDR3 DNA reads TGTGCCAGCAGTTTCCAGGGACGCTCCTACGAGCAGTACTTC.

The gene calls are TRBV19 and TRBJ1-4; 9 bases fit TRBD1. This CDR3 is 14 amino acids long. CDR1 LNHDA and CDR2 SQIVND come from the germline V gene (reference sequence). Losses at the gene ends were 4 bases for V and 7 bases for J; bases not matched to a gene: 4. Here the CDR3 reads CASSTGTGREKLFF. DNA for the CDR3: TGTGCCAGTAGTACAGGGACAGGGCGTGAAAAACTGTTTTTT.

The rearrangement uses TRBV6-5 and TRBJ1-2; TRBD1 is a possible D gene (5 bases). Germline V lookup: CDR1 MNHEY, CDR2 SVGAGI. This CDR3 has 14 residues. Trimming took 5 bases from V and 4 from J, leaving 14 bases between them. The CDR3 DNA reads as TGTGCCAGCAGTCGCCACCTGGGACTCTATGGCTACACCTTC. Its protein is CASSRHLGLYGYTF.

As to this clone: The sample has other DNA sequences that encode this CDR3 too. The CDR3, as DNA: TGTGCCAGCAGCCGAACTAGCGGGGACTACGAGCAGTACTTC. It translates to CASSRTSGDYEQYF. The chain links TRBV7-2 to TRBJ2-7; 10 bases map to TRBD2. V shed 5 bases and J 3 bases; nucleotides not matched to a gene: 4. This CDR3 region has 14 residues. The germline gives CDR1 SGHTA, CDR2 FQGNSA.

For this clone: This CDR3 is also generated by other DNA sequences in the sample. The chain recombines TRBV7-9 with TRBJ1-2; no clear D. V lost 3 bases and J lost 4, with 9 bases in between. Germline V gene data show CDR1 as SEHNR and CDR2 as FQNEAQ (reference sequence). This CDR3 has 13 amino acids. CDR3 sequence (DNA): TGTGCCAGCAGCTTGGGAGGGTTCTATGGCTACACCTTC. Its protein is CASSLGGFYGYTF.

This clone appeared once. The V and J genes are TRBV4-1 and TRBJ1-5, with unresolved D. V gave up 4 bases and J gave up 0 bases, with 13 bases separating them. CDR1 is MGHRA, CDR2 YSYEKL, per germline. This CDR3 spans 16 amino acids. The chain's CDR3 is CASSPVGWGSNQPQHF. CDR3 in DNA: TGCGCCAGCAGCCCCGTAGGCTGGGGTAGCAATCAGCCCCAGCATTTT.

Points on this clone: Sequence at one end of the junction differs from germline and may be a read error. The V and J genes are TRBV7-7 and TRBJ2-2; perhaps TRBD1 as D (5 bases). The CDR3 runs to 17 residues. CDR1 is SSHAT, CDR2 FNYEAQ, per germline (reference sequence). CDR3 nucleotides: TGTGCTAGCAGCTTAGGTTCGACAGATTCCTTCACCGGGGAGCTGTTTTTT. This codes for CASSLGSTDSFTGELFF.

The chain employs TRBV6-6 and TRBJ1-1, with 10 bases fitting TRBD1. CDR1 and CDR2 from the germline V gene are MNHNY and SVGAGI (reference sequence). The CDR3 length is 14 residues. V shed 4 bases and J 4 bases; nucleotides not matched to a gene: 3. The CDR3 reads CASSFGQGGTEAFF. CDR3 DNA: TGTGCCAGCAGTTTCGGACAGGGGGGCACTGAAGCTTTCTTT.

The rearrangement joins TRBV7-8 to TRBJ2-7; 12 nucleotides line up with TRBD1. The CDR3 spans 15 residues. Germline assignment: CDR1 SGHVS and CDR2 FQNEAQ. V lost 5 bases and J lost 7; bases outside the gene matches: 9. The CDR3 here is CASSRAGTGGGEQYF. CDR3 nucleotides: TGTGCCAGCAGCAGAGCGGGGACAGGGGGCGGGGAGCAGTACTTC.

V gene TRBV5-1 combines with J gene TRBJ2-5; weak D call: TRBD2 (5 bases). V was shortened by 1 base and J by 2 bases, with 21 bases between the two germline ends. CDR3 size: 18 residues. Germline lookup yields CDR1 SGHRS and CDR2 YFSETQ. The CDR3 loop reads CASSLSGSRAVGQETQYF. The CDR3 DNA reads as TGCGCCAGCAGCTTGAGTGGAAGCAGAGCGGTGGGACAAGAGACCCAGTACTTC.

The chain is built from TRBV18 and TRBJ1-3; 9 bases are a match to TRBD1. Germline CDR1 KGHSH, CDR2 LQKENI. V shed 2 bases, J shed 2 bases, and the junction held 7 bases outside the gene matches. The CDR3 extends over 17 amino acids. For the CDR3, the DNA is TGTGCCAGCTCACCAACCCGACAGGGGGTAACTGGAAACACCATATATTTT. Encoded protein: CASSPTRQGVTGNTIYF.

CDR3 DNA: TGTGCCAGCAGCCCCGGGACAGGCAATGAAAAACTGTTTTTT. Residues: CASSPGTGNEKLFF. The V and J genes are TRBV11-2 and TRBJ1-4; TRBD1 matches 8 bases. With V trimmed by 5 bases and J by 5 bases, 4 bases remained unmatched. CDR1 and CDR2 (germline): SGHAT, FQNNGV. This CDR3 is 14 amino acids long.

V and J are TRBV10-3 and TRBJ2-7, with TRBD1 identical over 8 bases. The CDR3 is made up of 12 amino acids. Germline V gives CDR1 ENHRY, CDR2 SYGVKD. With V trimmed by 4 bases and J by 6 bases, 2 bases remained unmatched. The CDR3 here is CAISAGGFEQYF. CDR3 in DNA: TGTGCCATCAGTGCAGGGGGCTTCGAGCAGTACTTC.

The chain combines TRBV6-1 with TRBJ1-4; D is perhaps TRBD1 (5 bases). The CDR3 consists of 14 residues. Per germline, CDR1 MNHNS and CDR2 SASEGT. V was clipped by 2 bases and J by 5 bases, with 9 bases between them. Written as DNA, the CDR3 is TGTGCCAGCAGTGAACCGACAGCGAATGAAAAACTGTTTTTT. Translated: CASSEPTANEKLFF.

The J gene is TRBJ2-1, the V gene TRBV10-3; TRBD2 aligns across 8 bases. The germline V gene has CDR1 ENHRY and CDR2 SYGVKD. The CDR3 is 15 amino acids. Germline trimming cut 5 bases from V and 7 bases from J; bases unmatched to any gene: 10. CDR3 DNA sequence: TGTGCCATCAGTCCCTCGGCGGGGGGCCAGAATGAGCAGTTCTTC. This gives the protein CAISPSAGGQNEQFF.

The chain uses TRBV5-4 and TRBJ2-7; 9 nucleotides align to TRBD1. V lost 2 bases and J lost 3; bases outside the gene matches: 6. CDR3 length equals 15 residues. CDR1 and CDR2 (germline): SGHNT, YYREEE (reference sequence). In DNA, the CDR3 is TGTGCCAGCAGCTTACCGGGACAGGGTGGCTACGAGCAGTACTTC. Amino acids: CASSLPGQGGYEQYF. Drawing the rest from reference TRBV5-4 and TRBJ2-7, the complete variable domain is ETGVTQSPTHLIKTRGQQVTLRCSSQSGHNTVSWYQQALGQGPQFIFQYYREEENGRGNFPPRFSGLQFPNYSSELNVNALELDDSALYLCASSLPGQGGYEQYFGPGTRLTVT.

V usage is TRBV11-2 and J usage is TRBJ2-7; 9 nucleotides line up with TRBD2. Germline CDR1 is SGHAT and CDR2 is FQNNGV. V gave up 3 bases and J gave up 3 bases; unmatched junction bases: 3. CDR3 length: 14 amino acids. In DNA, the CDR3 is TGTGCCAGCAGCTTTCGCGGGGGGGGCTACGAGCAGTACTTC. Translating it yields CASSFRGGGYEQYF.

The chain couples TRBV28 to TRBJ1-2, with D maybe TRBD1 (5 bases). Germline V gives CDR1 MDHEN, CDR2 SYDVKM. This CDR3 comprises 13 residues. V lost 1 base and J lost 7, with 10 bases in between. The CDR3 region is CASSLYQGGGYTF. In DNA form, the CDR3 reads TGTGCCAGCAGTTTATACCAGGGCGGTGGCTACACCTTC.

V and J are TRBV19 and TRBJ1-4; a possible D gene is TRBD1 (6 bases). The CDR3 totals 14 residues. The ends were cut back, 8 bases at V and 6 bases at J, with 16 bases in the middle. From germline, CDR1 is LNHDA and CDR2 SQIVND (reference sequence). The CDR3 bases are TGTGCCAGTTCCTTGAGGGACACATATGAAAAACTGTTTTTT. The encoded protein is CASSLRDTYEKLFF.

This clone appeared a single time. The same CDR3 can be traced to other DNA sequences in this sample. The genes are TRBV19 and TRBJ2-5; 8 bases are shared with TRBD1. The germline gives CDR1 LNHDA, CDR2 SQIVND (reference sequence). V shed 2 bases and J 1 base; nucleotides not matched to a gene: 3. This CDR3 is 15 amino acids long. The CDR3 DNA reads as TGTGCCAGTAGTATAATAACAGGGGGCCAAGAGACCCAGTACTTC. Its translation is CASSIITGGQETQYF.

Only one count was recorded for this clone. The chain has TRBV19 and TRBJ2-1, with 7 bases aligning to TRBD2. Germline V gene sequence: CDR1 LNHDA, CDR2 SQIVND (reference sequence). There are 15 residues in the CDR3. Germline trimming cut 3 bases from V and 1 base from J; bases unmatched to any gene: 3. The CDR3 region has the DNA TGTGCCAGTAGTATGGGGACTAAATCCTACAATGAGCAGTTCTTC. Translated, it gives CASSMGTKSYNEQFF.